The T cell receptor (beta chain) described here comes from a study of CD8 T cells in Susac syndrome. Patients with Susac syndrome met diagnostic criteria that were recently defined for definite or probable disease. Random hexamers were used to reverse transcribe about 0.5 to 1 ug of RNA. TCRdb recomputed calls from the immunoSEQ multiplex PCR reads with MiXCR, one row per CDR3 protein. This table holds 150,000 or so distinct CDR3 sequences, 85% to 95% found once. This clonotype was detected only once. J lost 3 bases, V lost 2 bases, and 8 bases had no gene match. The CDR3 runs to 16 residues. Germline V lookup: CDR1 MGHRA, CDR2 YSYEKL.

This clonotype was sampled from a human donor with Susac syndrome. What was sequenced was CD4+ T cells from PBMCs. The V call is TRBV4-1, the J call TRBJ2-7; 9 bases are shared with TRBD1. The CDR3 region is CASSQSVGQGYYEQYF. The CDR3 region has the DNA TGCGCCAGCAGCCAATCAGTCGGACAGGGGTACTACGAGCAGTACTTC.